These 30 T cell receptor beta chains originate from one sample sequenced in a study of cytomegalovirus exposure and HLA in healthy donors. 13 Jbeta primers and 60 Vbeta primers were used for the PCR. Some clones are missing from TCRdb's copy, which holds only in-frame ones; the method was immunoSEQ multiplex PCR. The sample carries some 130,000 clones, roughly three quarters recorded once. Sequencing used PBMCs. Source of these receptors: a man aged 30-40 years in good health and CMV-seronegative.

The chain employs TRBV27 and TRBJ2-1, with TRBD2 matching over 7 bases. This CDR3 region has 15 residues. V dropped 3 bases and J dropped 1; count of bases not matched to a gene: 3. CDR1 MNHEY and CDR2 SMNVEV come from the germline V gene (reference sequence). CDR3 DNA: TGTGCCAGCAGTTTGGCGGGAGTTTCCTACAATGAGCAGTTCTTC. Its translation: CASSLAGVSYNEQFF.

The genes are TRBV12-5 and TRBJ1-1; TRBD1 matches at 7 bases. Germline V gene sequence: CDR1 LGHNT, CDR2 FRNRAP. J was trimmed by 4 bases and V by 6 bases; bases with no gene match: 2. The CDR3 is 12 amino acids. CDR3 DNA: TGTGCTAGTGGGGACAGGAGCACTGAAGCTTTCTTT. Encoded protein: CASGDRSTEAFF.

The rearrangement links TRBV7-2 to TRBJ1-3; no clear D. The CDR3 is 13 residues long. CDR1 and CDR2 from the germline V gene are SGHTA and FQGNSA. Trimming cost V 2 bases and J 3 bases, with 5 bases left between them. The CDR3 sequence is CASSLFSGNTIYF. CDR3 coding DNA: TGTGCCAGCAGCTTATTTAGTGGAAACACCATATATTTT.

J is TRBJ2-5 and V is TRBV10-1; 14 positions match TRBD2. The CDR3 length is 18 residues. Germline CDR1 WNHNN, CDR2 SYGVQD (reference sequence). V gave up 5 bases and J gave up 4 bases; unmatched junction bases: 12. The CDR3 protein is CASSLSTSGRAWGETQYF. Written as DNA, the CDR3 is TGCGCCAGCAGTCTCTCGACTAGCGGGAGGGCCTGGGGAGAGACCCAGTACTTC.

This sequence joins TRBV10-1 and TRBJ1-1; D uncertain. CDR1 and CDR2 (germline): WNHNN, SYGVQD (reference sequence). This CDR3 has 13 residues. V lost 4 bases and J lost 0, with 6 bases in between. CDR3 coding DNA: TGCGCCAGCAGTGGATCTATGAACACTGAAGCTTTCTTT. Translated: CASSGSMNTEAFF.

The genes are TRBV7-8 and TRBJ2-7; 10 nucleotides line up with TRBD1. The CDR3 totals 15 residues. CDR1 is SGHVS and CDR2 is FQNEAQ in the germline V gene. J was trimmed by 5 bases and V by 4 bases; bases with no gene match: 8. CDR3 region: CASSSPWTGGHEQYF. In DNA form, the CDR3 reads TGTGCCAGCAGCTCGCCGTGGACAGGGGGTCACGAGCAGTACTTC.

This clone was observed a handful of times. The chain links TRBV4-1 to TRBJ1-6; D not resolved. V gave up 1 base and J gave up 16 bases, with 14 bases separating them. Germline V CDR1 and CDR2: MGHRA, YSYEKL. This CDR3 contains 13 residues. The CDR3 nucleotides read TGCGCCAGCAGCCAAGTTCCGGGAGTTTTTCTCCACTTT. Protein sequence: CASSQVPGVFLHF.

The chain carries TRBV7-8 and TRBJ2-6, with 7 bases identical to TRBD1. The junction had 8 bases not matched to a gene; V was cut back by 5 bases and J by 4 bases. The CDR3 extends over 16 amino acids. Germline CDR1 reads SGHVS; CDR2 reads FQNEAQ. The CDR3 DNA follows: TGTGCCAGCAGCCCCAGGGGGACGGCCGGGGCCAACGTCCTGACTTTC. Amino acid sequence: CASSPRGTAGANVLTF.

Concerning this clone itself: This specimen includes other DNA sequences encoding the same CDR3. This chain joins TRBV27 and TRBJ1-1, with D possibly matching TRBD1 (6 bases). CDR1 is MNHEY, CDR2 SMNVEV, per germline (reference sequence). There are 16 residues in the CDR3. Between the trimmed V and J ends, which lost 6 bases and 5 bases, there was a span of 22 bases. CDR3 sequence (DNA): TGTGCCAGCAGCACAGGACACTTACAGGGAGGGACTGAAGCTTTCTTT. Translating gives CASSTGHLQGGTEAFF.

This chain joins TRBV11-2 and TRBJ2-1; the D gene is possibly TRBD2 (6 bases). The CDR3 extends over 18 amino acids. From germline, CDR1 is SGHAT and CDR2 FQNNGV. Between the trimmed V and J ends, which lost 5 bases and 2 bases, there was a span of 22 bases. This CDR3 reads CASSQHPAGGGAYNEQFF. DNA of the CDR3: TGTGCCAGCAGCCAACACCCCGCGGGTGGCGGGGCCTACAATGAGCAGTTCTTC. Drawing the rest from reference TRBV11-2 and TRBJ2-1, the complete variable domain is EAGVAQSPRYKIIEKRQSVAFWCNPISGHATLYWYQQILGQGPKLLIQFQNNGVVDDSQLPKDRFSAERLKGVDSTLKIQPAKLEDSAVYLCASSQHPAGGGAYNEQFFGPGTRLTVL.

The chain combines TRBV19 with TRBJ2-7; the match to TRBD2 covers 8 bases. The J segment lost 3 bases and the V segment lost 3 bases, leaving 7 bases of the junction unmatched. CDR3 length: 15 amino acids. Looked up from germline, CDR1 is LNHDA and CDR2 is SQIVND (reference sequence). DNA for the CDR3: TGTGCCAGTAGTATGGTAGCGGGATTCATCTACGAGCAGTACTTC. Translating gives CASSMVAGFIYEQYF.

V and J are TRBV19 and TRBJ1-1, with 9 bases fitting TRBD1. CDR1 is LNHDA and CDR2 is SQIVND in the germline V gene (reference sequence). The V segment lost 5 bases and the J segment 11 bases; nucleotides outside the gene matches: 12. The CDR3 runs 14 residues. CDR3 coding DNA: TGTGCCAGTAGTCTCGCAGGGACAGGGACCAAGGCTTTCTTT. It specifies CASSLAGTGTKAFF. The whole variable domain, remainder taken from reference TRBV19 and TRBJ1-1, is DGGITQSPKYLFRKEGQNVTLSCEQNLNHDAMYWYRQDPGQGLRLIYYSQIVNDFQKGDIAEGYSVSREKKESFPLTVTSAQKNPTAFYLCASSLAGTGTKAFFGQGTRLTVV.

The chain uses TRBV18 and TRBJ1-1; 7 bases agree with TRBD1. V dropped 6 bases and J dropped 0; count of bases not matched to a gene: 10. This CDR3 contains 16 residues. Germline values: CDR1 KGHSH, CDR2 LQKENI. The CDR3 is CASSPKGTAMNTEAFF. In DNA, the CDR3 is TGTGCCAGCTCGCCTAAAGGGACAGCAATGAACACTGAAGCTTTCTTT.

This clone has a handful of counts. V and J are TRBV30 and TRBJ2-3; TRBD2 agrees at 8 bases. Germline CDR1 is GTSNPN and CDR2 is SVGIG (reference sequence). Trimming at V came to 4 bases and at J to 6 bases, leaving 6 bases not matched to a gene. This CDR3 comprises 13 residues. CDR3: CAWTQRERDTQYF. CDR3 nucleotide sequence: TGTGCCTGGACCCAGCGGGAGAGGGATACGCAGTATTTT. Using reference TRBV30 and TRBJ2-3 for the parts outside the CDR3, the full variable domain is SQTIHQWPATLVQPVGSPLSLECTVEGTSNPNLYWYRQAAGRGLQLLFYSVGIGQISSEVPQNLSASRPQDRQFILSSKKLLLSDSGFYLCAWTQRERDTQYFGPGTRLTVL.

The chain combines TRBV7-6 with TRBJ2-7; 7 nucleotides align to TRBD1. This CDR3 is 17 amino acids long. Per the germline V gene, CDR1 is SGHVS and CDR2 is FNYEAQ. V lost 1 base to trimming and J lost 0 bases; unmatched junction nucleotides: 9. In nucleotides, the CDR3 is TGTGCCAGCAGCTTAGGGTTTGGGACAGTCTACTCCTACGAGCAGTACTTC. This encodes CASSLGFGTVYSYEQYF.

This clone showed up just a few times. The chain employs TRBV6-5 and TRBJ1-1; D might be TRBD1 (6 bases). Germline assignment: CDR1 MNHEY and CDR2 SVGAGI. The CDR3 is made up of 14 amino acids. Trimming cost V 6 bases and J 3 bases, with 14 bases left between them. CDR3 in amino acids: CASRSGQRDTEAFF. Here the CDR3 DNA reads TGTGCCAGCAGATCTGGACAGAGAGACACTGAAGCTTTCTTT.

The CDR3 DNA reads as TGTGCCAGCAGCGTAGAAGGGGACTCCTACAATGAGCAGTTCTTC. Encoded protein: CASSVEGDSYNEQFF. The chain combines TRBV9 with TRBJ2-1; the D gene is possibly TRBD1 (5 bases). CDR1 is SGDLS and CDR2 is YYNGEE in the germline V gene. Trimming cost V 0 bases and J 0 bases, with 7 bases left between them. The CDR3 totals 15 residues.

The genes are TRBV6-1 and TRBJ1-2; TRBD1 is a possible D gene (6 bases). CDR3 length: 15 amino acids. The germline CDR1 and CDR2 sequences are MNHNS and SASEGT. V was cut by 4 bases and J by 0 bases, with 12 bases left in between. CDR3: CASSAGAGANYGYTF. CDR3 bases: TGTGCCAGCAGTGCCGGTGCAGGGGCTAACTATGGCTACACCTTC.

This clone was detected only once. The V gene is TRBV30, the J gene TRBJ2-1, with TRBD2 as a possible D gene (6 bases). This CDR3 has 14 amino acids. Germline V gene sequence: CDR1 GTSNPN, CDR2 SVGIG (reference sequence). Trimming stripped 6 bases from V and 3 bases from J, with 15 bases between. The CDR3 sequence: CACTLAAFYNEQFF. The DNA for the CDR3 is TGTGCCTGTACCTTAGCGGCCTTCTACAATGAGCAGTTCTTC.

This clone occurred once. The V call is TRBV19, the J call TRBJ1-1; possibly TRBD1 for D (6 bases). Germline values: CDR1 LNHDA, CDR2 SQIVND (reference sequence). V gave up 1 base and J gave up 1 base, with 7 bases separating them. This CDR3 has 14 amino acids. CDR3 amino acids: CASSIGGRNTEAFF. The CDR3 DNA is TGTGCCAGTAGTATAGGGGGGCGGAACACTGAAGCTTTCTTT. The full variable domain, in which reference TRBV19 and TRBJ1-1 provide the parts outside the CDR3, is DGGITQSPKYLFRKEGQNVTLSCEQNLNHDAMYWYRQDPGQGLRLIYYSQIVNDFQKGDIAEGYSVSREKKESFPLTVTSAQKNPTAFYLCASSIGGRNTEAFFGQGTRLTVV.

This clone was detected a few times. CDR3 DNA sequence: TGCGCCAGCAGCTGGACAGGGGTCGCCGAGCAGTACTTC. As protein: CASSWTGVAEQYF. The chain couples TRBV5-1 to TRBJ2-7, with 9 bases fitting TRBD1. The germline gives CDR1 SGHRS, CDR2 YFSETQ. The CDR3 is 13 amino acids. V lost 3 bases to trimming and J lost 6 bases; unmatched junction nucleotides: 4.

The table lists this clone with a count of one. J is TRBJ1-1 and V is TRBV28; maybe TRBD1 (6 bases). The CDR3 spans 14 residues. Germline lookup yields CDR1 MDHEN and CDR2 SYDVKM. The germline V and J ends were trimmed by 3 bases and 3 bases, with 11 bases remaining between them. The DNA for the CDR3 is TGTGCCAGCAGTTTGCCGGACAGTCACACTGAAGCTTTCTTT. Amino acids: CASSLPDSHTEAFF.

This clone was found a few times. This chain connects TRBV6-6 to TRBJ1-2; D is possibly TRBD1 (6 bases). The germline V gene has CDR1 MNHNY and CDR2 SVGAGI (reference sequence). This CDR3 is 11 amino acids long. The CDR3 spells CATYRDYGYTF. The CDR3 DNA reads TGTGCTACGTACAGGGACTATGGCTACACCTTC.

The V and J genes are TRBV27 and TRBJ2-1; D possibly corresponds to TRBD2 (5 bases). V gave up 6 bases and J gave up 2 bases, with 11 bases separating them. The V gene's germline CDR1 is MNHEY and CDR2 SMNVEV (reference sequence). The length of the CDR3 is 14 residues. The DNA of the CDR3 is TGTGCCAGCAGGTTACTAGGAGCCTACAATGAGCAGTTCTTC. The encoded protein is CASRLLGAYNEQFF.

This clone appeared once. The chain couples TRBV18 to TRBJ2-3, with 14 nucleotides matching TRBD2. The junction had 6 bases not matched to a gene; V was cut back by 4 bases and J by 6 bases. This CDR3 is built from 16 residues. The germline V gene has CDR1 KGHSH and CDR2 LQKENI. CDR3 sequence (DNA): TGTGCCAGCTCACAGAGACTAGCGGGAGGGCCGGATACGCAGTATTTT. It is translated as CASSQRLAGGPDTQYF. Using reference TRBV18 and TRBJ2-3 for the parts outside the CDR3, the full variable domain is NAGVMQNPRHLVRRRGQEARLRCSPMKGHSHVYWYRQLPEEGLKFMVYLQKENIIDESGMPKERFSAEFPKEGPSILRIQQVVRGDSAAYFCASSQRLAGGPDTQYFGPGTRLTVL.

V and J are TRBV18 and TRBJ2-7; 7 bases fit TRBD1. This CDR3 has 13 amino acids. Trimming cost V 6 bases and J 6 bases; bases outside gene matches: 8. CDR1 and CDR2 from the germline V gene are KGHSH and LQKENI. The CDR3 nucleotides read TGTGCCAGCTCCCGGCAGGGGGAATCCGAGCAGTACTTC. This encodes CASSRQGESEQYF.

The chain links TRBV7-9 to TRBJ2-5, with 10 bases identical to TRBD2. The J call may be incorrect, as the DNA end agrees better with TRBJ2-7. The length of the CDR3 is 15 residues. In germline, CDR1 is SEHNR, CDR2 FQNEAQ (reference sequence). This chain's CDR3 is CASSPASGRVYEQYF. In DNA form, the CDR3 reads TGTGCCAGCAGTCCCGCAAGCGGGAGGGTTTACGAGCAGTACTTC.

The J gene is TRBJ1-2, the V gene TRBV28; TRBD1 might be the D (5 bases). CDR3 size: 16 residues. Germline CDR1 is MDHEN and CDR2 is SYDVKM. V was shortened by 4 bases and J by 5 bases, with 20 bases between the two germline ends. The CDR3 loop reads CASSSPGTGGEYGYTF. CDR3 DNA sequence: TGTGCCAGCAGTTCCCCGGGGACGGGGGGGGAATATGGCTACACCTTC.

This clone appeared once. This chain joins TRBV6-1 and TRBJ1-1, with unresolved D. Germline V gives CDR1 MNHNS, CDR2 SASEGT. V lost 7 bases and J 4 bases, leaving 13 bases between the germline ends. The CDR3 totals 13 residues. This CDR3 is CASMRAWGTEAFF. CDR3 nucleotide sequence: TGTGCCAGCATGAGGGCTTGGGGCACTGAAGCTTTCTTT.

This clone was observed once. The V call is TRBV5-1, the J call TRBJ2-7; 8 bases fit TRBD1. This CDR3 has 16 amino acids. Germline CDR1 and CDR2: SGHRS and YFSETQ. V shed 5 bases and J 1 base; nucleotides not matched to a gene: 11. The CDR3 coding sequence is TGCGCCAGCAGTCCATCTACAGGGGGTGCTTCCTACGAGCAGTACTTC. Residues: CASSPSTGGASYEQYF.